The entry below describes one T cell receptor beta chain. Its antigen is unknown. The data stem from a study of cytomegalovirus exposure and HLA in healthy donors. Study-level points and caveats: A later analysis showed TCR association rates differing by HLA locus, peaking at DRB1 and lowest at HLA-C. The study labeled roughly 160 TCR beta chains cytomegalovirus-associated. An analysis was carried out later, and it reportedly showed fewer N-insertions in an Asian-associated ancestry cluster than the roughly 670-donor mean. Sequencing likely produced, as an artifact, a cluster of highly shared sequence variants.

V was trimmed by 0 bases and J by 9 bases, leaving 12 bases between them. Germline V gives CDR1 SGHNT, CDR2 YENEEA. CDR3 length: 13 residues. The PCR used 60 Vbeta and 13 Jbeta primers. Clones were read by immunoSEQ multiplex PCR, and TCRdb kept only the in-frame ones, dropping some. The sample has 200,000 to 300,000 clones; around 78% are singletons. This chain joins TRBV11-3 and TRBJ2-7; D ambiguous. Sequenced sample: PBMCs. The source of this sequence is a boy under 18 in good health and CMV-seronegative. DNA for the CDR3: TGTGCCAGCAGCTTAGAGGTGGGCCAAGGGCAGTACTTC. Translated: CASSLEVGQGQYF.